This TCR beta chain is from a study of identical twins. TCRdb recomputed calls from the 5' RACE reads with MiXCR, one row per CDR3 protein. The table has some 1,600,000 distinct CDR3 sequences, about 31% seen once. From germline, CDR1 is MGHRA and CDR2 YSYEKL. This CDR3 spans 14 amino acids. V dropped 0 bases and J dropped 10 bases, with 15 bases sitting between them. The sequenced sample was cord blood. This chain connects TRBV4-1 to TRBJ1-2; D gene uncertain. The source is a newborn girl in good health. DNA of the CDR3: TGCGCCAGCAGCCAAGAAGTCCGCCCCACCCTCTACACCTTC. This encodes CASSQEVRPTLYTF.